Included here is one T cell receptor beta chain sequence, with context. These data belong to a study of CD8 T cells in Susac syndrome. The authors reverse transcribed 0.5 to 1 ug RNA with random hexamers. TCRdb re-called the immunoSEQ multiplex PCR reads through MiXCR, storing one row per CDR3 protein. The table shows over 100,000 distinct CDR3 sequences, with 80% to 95% occurring only once. Healthy donors served as age- and sex-matched controls. TEMRA cells were FACS-enriched, and CD8+ and CD4+ T cells were isolated negatively. Looked up from germline, CDR1 is KGHSH and CDR2 is LQKENI. The CDR3 is made up of 16 amino acids. The germline V and J ends were trimmed by 6 bases and 2 bases, with 19 bases remaining between them.

This chain links TRBV18 with TRBJ1-1; no reliable D call. The sample comprised CD4+ T cells from PBMCs. The TCR originated in a human donor in good health. The CDR3 nucleotides read TGTGCCAGCTCTCAAAAAAGCCCTCGGCGCAACACTGAAGCTTTCTTT. Amino acid sequence: CASSQKSPRRNTEAFF.